This T cell receptor beta chain was identified during a study of T cell changes during pregnancy in multiple sclerosis. The repertoire was sequenced with immunoSEQ multiplex PCR; TCRdb's copy has only in-frame clones and lacks some. Of about 97,000 clones listed, around nine tenths are singletons. This material consisted of peripheral blood, taken in the second trimester of pregnancy. The clonotype originates from a female donor in good health, enrolled as a control in a pregnancy study.

CDR3 region: CASRLRTGRDNEQFF. The CDR3, as DNA: TGTGCCAGTAGGCTCAGGACAGGTAGGGACAATGAGCAGTTCTTC. The V gene is TRBV19, the J gene TRBJ2-1; 7 bases line up with TRBD1. The CDR3 has 15 amino acids. V was pared by 6 bases and J by 5 bases, with 10 bases of the junction left unmatched. Germline lookup yields CDR1 LNHDA and CDR2 SQIVND (reference sequence). The whole variable domain, filled in from reference TRBV19 and TRBJ2-1, reads DGGITQSPKYLFRKEGQNVTLSCEQNLNHDAMYWYRQDPGQGLRLIYYSQIVNDFQKGDIAEGYSVSREKKESFPLTVTSAQKNPTAFYLCASRLRTGRDNEQFFGPGTRLTVL.